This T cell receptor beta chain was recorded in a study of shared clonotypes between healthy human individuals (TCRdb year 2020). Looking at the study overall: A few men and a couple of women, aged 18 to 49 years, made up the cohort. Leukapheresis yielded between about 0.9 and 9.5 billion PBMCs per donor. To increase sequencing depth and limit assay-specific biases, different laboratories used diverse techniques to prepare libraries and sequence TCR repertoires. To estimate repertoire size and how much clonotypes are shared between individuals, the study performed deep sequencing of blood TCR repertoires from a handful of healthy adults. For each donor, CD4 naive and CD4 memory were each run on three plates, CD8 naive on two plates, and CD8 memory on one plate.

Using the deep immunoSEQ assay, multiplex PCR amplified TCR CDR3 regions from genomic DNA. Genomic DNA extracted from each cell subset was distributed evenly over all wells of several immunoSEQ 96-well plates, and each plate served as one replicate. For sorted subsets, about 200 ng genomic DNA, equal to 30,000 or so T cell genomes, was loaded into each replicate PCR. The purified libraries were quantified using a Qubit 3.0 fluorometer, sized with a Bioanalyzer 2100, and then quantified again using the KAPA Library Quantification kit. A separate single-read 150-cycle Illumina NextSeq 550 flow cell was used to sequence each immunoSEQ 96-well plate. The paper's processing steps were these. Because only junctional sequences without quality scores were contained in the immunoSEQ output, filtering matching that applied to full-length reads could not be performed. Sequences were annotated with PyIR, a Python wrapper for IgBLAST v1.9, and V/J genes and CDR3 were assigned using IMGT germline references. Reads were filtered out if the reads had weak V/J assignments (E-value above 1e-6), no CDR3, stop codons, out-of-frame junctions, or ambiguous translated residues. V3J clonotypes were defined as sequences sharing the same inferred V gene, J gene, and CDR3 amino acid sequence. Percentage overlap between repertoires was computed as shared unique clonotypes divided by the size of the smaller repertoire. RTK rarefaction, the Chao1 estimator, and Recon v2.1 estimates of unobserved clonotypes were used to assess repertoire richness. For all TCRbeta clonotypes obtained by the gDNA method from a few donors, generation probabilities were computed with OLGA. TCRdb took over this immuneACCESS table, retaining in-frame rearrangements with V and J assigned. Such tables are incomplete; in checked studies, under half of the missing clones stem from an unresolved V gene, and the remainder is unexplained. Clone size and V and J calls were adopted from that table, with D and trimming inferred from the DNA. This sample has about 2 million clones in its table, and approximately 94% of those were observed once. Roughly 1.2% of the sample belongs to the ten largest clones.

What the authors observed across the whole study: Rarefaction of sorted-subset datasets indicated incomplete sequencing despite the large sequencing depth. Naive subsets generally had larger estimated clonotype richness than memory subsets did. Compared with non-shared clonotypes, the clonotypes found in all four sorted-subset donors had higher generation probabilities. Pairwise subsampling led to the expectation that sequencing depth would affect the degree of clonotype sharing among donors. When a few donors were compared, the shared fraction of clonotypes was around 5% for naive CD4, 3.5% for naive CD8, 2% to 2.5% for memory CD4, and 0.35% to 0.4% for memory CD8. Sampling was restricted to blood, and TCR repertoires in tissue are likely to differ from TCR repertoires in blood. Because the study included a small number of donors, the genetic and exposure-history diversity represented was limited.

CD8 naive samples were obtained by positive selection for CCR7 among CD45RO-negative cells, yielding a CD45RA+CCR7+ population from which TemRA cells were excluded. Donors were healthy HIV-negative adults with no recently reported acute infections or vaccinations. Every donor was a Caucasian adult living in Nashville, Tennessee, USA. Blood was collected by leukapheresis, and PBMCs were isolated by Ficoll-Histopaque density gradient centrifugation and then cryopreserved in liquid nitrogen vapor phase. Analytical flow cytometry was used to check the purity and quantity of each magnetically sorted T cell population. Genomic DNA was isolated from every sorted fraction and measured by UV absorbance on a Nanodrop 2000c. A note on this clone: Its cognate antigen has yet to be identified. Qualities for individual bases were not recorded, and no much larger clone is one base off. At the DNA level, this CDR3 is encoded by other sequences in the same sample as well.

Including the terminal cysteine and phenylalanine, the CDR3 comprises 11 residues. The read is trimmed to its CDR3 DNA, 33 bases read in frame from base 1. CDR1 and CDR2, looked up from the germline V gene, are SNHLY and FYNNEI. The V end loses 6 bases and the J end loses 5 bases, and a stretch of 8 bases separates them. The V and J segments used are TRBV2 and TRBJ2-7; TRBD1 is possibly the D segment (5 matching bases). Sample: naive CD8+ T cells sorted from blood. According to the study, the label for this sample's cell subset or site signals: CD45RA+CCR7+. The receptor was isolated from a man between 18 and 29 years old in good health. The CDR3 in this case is CASSWGDEQYF. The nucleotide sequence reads TGTGCCAGCAGCTGGGGCGACGAGCAGTACTTC. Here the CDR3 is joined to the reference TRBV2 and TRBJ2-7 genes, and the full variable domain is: EPEVTQTPSHQVTQMGQEVILRCVPISNHLYFYWYRQILGQKVEFLVSFYNNEISEKSEIFDDQFSVERPDGSNFTLKIRSTKLEDSAMYFCASSWGDEQYFGPGTRLTVT.